The following is a TCR beta chain sequence with its context. Its target is unknown. V lost 2 bases to trimming and J lost 8 bases, with 13 bases between them. Germline V gene sequence: CDR1 SGHKS, CDR2 YYEKEE (reference sequence). CDR3 length: 13 amino acids. The source of the sample is a study of blood T cells in healthy people across ages. Study in general: Every two T cells gave about one barcoded beta molecule via template switching.

Primed by a sample-barcoded 5' primer and a J-beta primer mix, a second PCR proceeded for 7 to 11 cycles. A template-switch adaptor with 12 random nucleotides tagged each cDNA molecule. TCRdb itself ran the 5' RACE reads through MiXCR, one entry per CDR3 protein. In the table there are about a million distinct CDR3 sequences, around two fifths of which are singletons. Points from the study as a whole: Across the age range, TCR beta diversity per million T cells fell in a roughly linear way. Strongly correlated with naive T cell percentage was TCR beta diversity.

The TCR comes from a young man in good health. The chain has TRBV5-5 and TRBJ1-1, with D possibly being TRBD1 (5 bases). The sequenced material came from blood. CDR3 nucleotides: TGTGCCAGCAGCTTCAGAGGGACTGCCGAAGCTTTCTTT. This codes for CASSFRGTAEAFF.